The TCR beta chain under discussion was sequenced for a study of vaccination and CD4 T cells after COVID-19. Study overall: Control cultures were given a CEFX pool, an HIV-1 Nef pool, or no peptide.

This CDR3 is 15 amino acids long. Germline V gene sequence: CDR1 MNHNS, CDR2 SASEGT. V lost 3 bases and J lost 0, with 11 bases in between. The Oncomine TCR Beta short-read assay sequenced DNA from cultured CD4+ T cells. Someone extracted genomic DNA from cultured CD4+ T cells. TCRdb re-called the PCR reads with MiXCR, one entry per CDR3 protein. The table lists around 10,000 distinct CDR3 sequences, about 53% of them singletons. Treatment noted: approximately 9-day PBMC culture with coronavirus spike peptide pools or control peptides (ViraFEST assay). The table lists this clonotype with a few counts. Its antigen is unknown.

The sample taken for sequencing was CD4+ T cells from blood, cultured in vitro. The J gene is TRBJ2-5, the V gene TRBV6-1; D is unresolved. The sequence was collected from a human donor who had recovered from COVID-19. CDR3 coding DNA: TGTGCCAGCAGTGACGGAGCGCGCAACCAAGAGACCCAGTACTTC. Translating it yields CASSDGARNQETQYF.